These T cell receptor beta chains were read from a single sample in a study of T cell responses to AZD1222 COVID-19 vaccine. Method: immunoSEQ multiplex PCR; TCRdb's copy keeps in-frame clones and lacks some. The sample carries about 160,000 clones, more than 85% recorded once. Material: peripheral blood, obtained on day 0 of AZD1222 vaccination. These receptors came from an adult in good health. The CDR3 runs from the conserved cysteine through the conserved F or W. The D gene is left open where the match is weak. Rows give clone size only sometimes, using once, few, many, or a class for an expanded clone.

>-|TRBV19|TRBJ1-1|-
TGTGCCAGTAGTCGAAGACAGGAGAACACTGAAGCTTTCTTT
CASSRRQENTEAFF
>-|TRBV27|TRBJ1-5|-
TGTGCCAGCAGTTTATCGAACGGAGGGGACCAGCCCCAGCATTTT
CASSLSNGGDQPQHF
>-|TRBV5-6|TRBJ1-1|-
TGTGCCAGCAGCTTGGTAAGCCAGCACCCTTTGGGCACTGAAGCTTTCTTT
CASSLVSQHPLGTEAFF
>TRBD1|TRBV6-2/TRBV6-3|TRBJ2-1|-
TGTGCCAGCAGCTCTACAGGGGGGAGTGAGCAGTTCTTC
CASSSTGGSEQFF
>-|TRBV5-1|TRBJ2-1|-
TGCGCCAGCAGCGTAACGACCATGCGGAATGAGCAGTTCTTC
CASSVTTMRNEQFF
>-|TRBV18|TRBJ1-2|once
TGTGCCAGCTCACCAACAGGGACTGATGGCTACACCTTC
CASSPTGTDGYTF
>TRBD1|TRBV12-5|TRBJ1-2|-
TGTGCTAGTGGTTTGGGACAGGGAGGCGGCTACACCTTC
CASGLGQGGGYTF
>-|TRBV4-3|TRBJ2-1|-
TGCGCCAGCAGCCAACGGGCAGCGAGGGACAATGAGCAGTTCTTC
CASSQRAARDNEQFF
>TRBD2|TRBV7-2|TRBJ2-7|-
TGTGCCAGCAGCCTACGACTAGCGGGGGAGGAGCAGTACTTC
CASSLRLAGEEQYF
>TRBD2|TRBV24-1|TRBJ2-5|-
TGTGCCACCAGTGATTTACGGGAGGGCCTTGAGGAGACCCAGTACTTC
CATSDLREGLEETQYF
>TRBD1|TRBV6-1|TRBJ1-2|-
TGTGCCAGCAGTGAAATTCGGGACAGTCGGTGGGGCTACACCTTC
CASSEIRDSRWGYTF
>TRBD1|TRBV29-1|TRBJ2-2|-
TGCAGCGGGTCAACAGGGGGCCGGGACACCGGGGAGCTGTTTTTT
CSGSTGGRDTGELFF
>-|TRBV18|TRBJ1-2|-
TGTGCCAGCTCACCCCAGGAGTTATTGTATGGCTACACCTTC
CASSPQELLYGYTF
>-|TRBV5-4|TRBJ2-7|-
TGTGCCAGCAGCTTCCCCGGGAGCGGCGAGCAGTACTTC
CASSFPGSGEQYF
>-|TRBV9|TRBJ1-2|few
TGTGCCAGCGGCCGAGGCACCGTTGGTGGCTACACCTTC
CASGRGTVGGYTF
>TRBD1|TRBV2|TRBJ1-5|-
TGTGCCAGCAATCCGGGACAGGGGGATCAGCCCCAGCATTTT
CASNPGQGDQPQHF
>-|TRBV7-2|TRBJ2-7|-
TGTGCCAGCAGCCAGACCGCGAGGGGCCGTGCCGAGCAGTACTTC
CASSQTARGRAEQYF
>-|TRBV7-2|TRBJ1-6|-
TGTGCCAGCAGCTTAGGGATCTCCTATAATTCACCCCTCCACTTT
CASSLGISYNSPLHF
>-|TRBV11-1|TRBJ1-5|few
TGTGCCAGCAGCTTTCATAGCAATCAGCCCCAGCATTTT
CASSFHSNQPQHF
>TRBD2|TRBV5-1|TRBJ2-7|-
TGCGCCAGCAGCTTGGACGTAGCGGGGGGAACCTACGAGCAGTACTTC
CASSLDVAGGTYEQYF
>-|TRBV28|TRBJ1-1|-
TGTGCCAGCAGTTTATCGACCCGAGGGGGAGCTTTCTTT
CASSLSTRGGAFF
>TRBD1|TRBV11-1|TRBJ2-7|-
TGTGCCAGCAGCTCCTACAGGGGTTCATCCTACGAGCAGTACTTC
CASSSYRGSSYEQYF
>TRBD2|TRBV27|TRBJ2-1|-
TGTGCCAGCGCCCTCCGGGGGGGCTCCTACAATGAGCAGTTCTTC
CASALRGGSYNEQFF
>-|TRBV4-1|TRBJ2-7|-
TGCGCCAGCAGCCGAGGTAGCCCCTCCGACTACGAGCAGTACTTC
CASSRGSPSDYEQYF
>-|TRBV6-5|TRBJ1-5|-
TGTGCCAGCAATGGGGCCAATCAGCCCCAGCATTTT
CASNGANQPQHF
>TRBD2|TRBV5-1|TRBJ2-7|-
TGCGCCAGCAGCTCGAGGACTAGCTCGATCTCCTACGAGCAGTACTTC
CASSSRTSSISYEQYF
>-|TRBV3-1/TRBV3-2|TRBJ1-1|-
TGTGCCAGCTCCGGGGGAACTGAAGCTTTCTTT
CASSGGTEAFF
>TRBD1|TRBV5-1|TRBJ2-2|-
TGCGCCAGCAGCTCCGGGACAGGAAACACCGGGGAGCTGTTTTTT
CASSSGTGNTGELFF
>-|TRBV5-1|TRBJ2-2|-
TGCGCCAGCCGATGGAACAGGGTAAACACCGGGGAGCTGTTTTTT
CASRWNRVNTGELFF
>-|TRBV20-1|TRBJ2-3|-
TGCAGTGCTAGTAAAGGCTCCTTCGACACAGATACGCAGTATTTT
CSASKGSFDTDTQYF
>TRBD2|TRBV14|TRBJ2-7|-
TGTGCCAGCAGCCTCCTTGGGGCTAGCGGGAGTAGCGAGCAGTACTTC
CASSLLGASGSSEQYF
>-|TRBV10-2|TRBJ1-4|-
TGCGCCAGCAGGGAGTCCGTGGGTGAAAAACTGTTTTTT
CASRESVGEKLFF
>TRBD1|TRBV7-2|TRBJ1-4|once
TGTGCCAGCAGCTCCGCGACAGGGGGGCCGGAAAAACTGTTTTTT
CASSSATGGPEKLFF